Described below is a single TCR beta chain sequence and its context. The entry originates in a study of shared T cell receptors in the human thymus. Looked up from germline, CDR1 is SGHKS and CDR2 is YYEKEE (reference sequence). The ends were cut back, 3 bases at V and 9 bases at J, with 28 bases in the middle. The CDR3 is 18 amino acids. Sequencing was performed with immunoSEQ multiplex PCR; in TCRdb, only in-frame clones are kept and a portion is missing. The sample yields some 700,000 clones, 70% to 90% seen once. The sample also formed part of further work on human thymus T cells.

This receptor was taken from a girl under three years old with a congenital heart defect. The rearrangement joins TRBV5-5 to TRBJ1-5; the D gene is possibly TRBD1 (5 bases). The sequenced material came from thymocytes. The CDR3 spells CASSSGEKGGTRAWPQHF. The CDR3 DNA reads as TGTGCCAGCAGCTCCGGAGAAAAAGGAGGGACGCGAGCATGGCCCCAGCATTTT.